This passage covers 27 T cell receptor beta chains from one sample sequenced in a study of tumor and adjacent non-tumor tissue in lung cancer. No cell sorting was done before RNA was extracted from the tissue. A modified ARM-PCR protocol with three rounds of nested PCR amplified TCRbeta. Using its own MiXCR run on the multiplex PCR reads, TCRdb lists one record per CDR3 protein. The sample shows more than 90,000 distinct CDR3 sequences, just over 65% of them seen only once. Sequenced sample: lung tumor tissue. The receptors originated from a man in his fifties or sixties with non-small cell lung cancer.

Written as DNA, the CDR3 is TGTGCCAGCACCCTCCGGGGCCCCTATGGCTACACCTTC. Its protein product is CASTLRGPYGYTF. The J gene is TRBJ1-2, the V gene TRBV12-3 or TRBV12-4, with D perhaps matching TRBD1 (5 bases). The CDR3 has 13 amino acids. V lost 7 bases and J 4 bases, leaving 13 bases between the germline ends.

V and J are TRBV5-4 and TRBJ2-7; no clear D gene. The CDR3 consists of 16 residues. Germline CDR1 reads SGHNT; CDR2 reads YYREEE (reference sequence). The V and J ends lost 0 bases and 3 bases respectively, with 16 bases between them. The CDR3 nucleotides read TGTGCCAGCAGCTTGGATTTACTTCGCGGAGTCTACGAGCAGTACTTC. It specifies CASSLDLLRGVYEQYF.

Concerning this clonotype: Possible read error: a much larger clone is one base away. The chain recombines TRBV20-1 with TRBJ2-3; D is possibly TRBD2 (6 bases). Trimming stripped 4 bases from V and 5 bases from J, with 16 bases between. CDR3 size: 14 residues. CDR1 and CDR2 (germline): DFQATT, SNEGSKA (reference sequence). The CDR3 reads CSATSWGEKDTQYF. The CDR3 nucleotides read TGCAGTGCTACTAGCTGGGGGGAAAAAGATACGCAGTATTTT.

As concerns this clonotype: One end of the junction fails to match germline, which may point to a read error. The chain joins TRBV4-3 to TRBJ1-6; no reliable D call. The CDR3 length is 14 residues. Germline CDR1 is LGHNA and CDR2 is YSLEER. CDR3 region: CASSQDHADSPLHF. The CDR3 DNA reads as TGCGCCAGTAGCCAAGATCACGCGGATTCACCCCTCCACTTT.

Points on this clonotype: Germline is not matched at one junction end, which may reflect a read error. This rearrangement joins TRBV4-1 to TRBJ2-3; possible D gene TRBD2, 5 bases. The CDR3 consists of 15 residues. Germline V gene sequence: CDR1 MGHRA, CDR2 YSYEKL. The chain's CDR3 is CANSHTQEGPDTQYF. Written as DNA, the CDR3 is TGCGCCAACAGCCACACACAAGAGGGCCCAGATACGCAGTATTTT.

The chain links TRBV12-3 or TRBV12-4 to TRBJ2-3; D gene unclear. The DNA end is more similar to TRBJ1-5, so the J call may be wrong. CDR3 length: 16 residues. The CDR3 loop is CASSLDVGRWADTQHF. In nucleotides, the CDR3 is TGTGCCAGCAGTTTAGACGTGGGGAGATGGGCAGATACGCAGCATTTT.

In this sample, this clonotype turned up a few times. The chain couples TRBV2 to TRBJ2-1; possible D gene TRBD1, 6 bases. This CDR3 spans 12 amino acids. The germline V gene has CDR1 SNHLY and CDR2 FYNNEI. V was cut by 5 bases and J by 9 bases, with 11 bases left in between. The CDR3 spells CASSSQGSEQFF. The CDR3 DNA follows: TGTGCCAGCAGTTCTCAGGGGAGTGAGCAGTTCTTC. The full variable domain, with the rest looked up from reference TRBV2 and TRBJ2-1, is EPEVTQTPSHQVTQMGQEVILRCVPISNHLYFYWYRQILGQKVEFLVSFYNNEISEKSEIFDDQFSVERPDGSNFTLKIRSTKLEDSAMYFCASSSQGSEQFFGPGTRLTVL.

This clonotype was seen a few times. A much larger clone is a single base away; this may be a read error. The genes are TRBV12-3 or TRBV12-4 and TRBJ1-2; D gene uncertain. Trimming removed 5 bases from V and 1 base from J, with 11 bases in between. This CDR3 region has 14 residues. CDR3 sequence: CASSSQAVNYGYTF. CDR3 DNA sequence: TGTGCCAGCAGTAGCCAGGCTGTTAACTATGGCTACACCTTC.

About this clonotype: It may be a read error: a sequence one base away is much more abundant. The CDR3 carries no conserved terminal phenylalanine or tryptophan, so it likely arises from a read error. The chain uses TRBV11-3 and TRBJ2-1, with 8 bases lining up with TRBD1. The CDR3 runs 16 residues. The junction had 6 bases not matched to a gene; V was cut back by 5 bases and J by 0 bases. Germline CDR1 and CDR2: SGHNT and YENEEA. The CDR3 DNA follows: TGTGCCAGCAGCCCCCCGGGACAGGTCTCCTACAATGAGCAGTTCTTA. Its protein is CASSPPGQVSYNEQFL.

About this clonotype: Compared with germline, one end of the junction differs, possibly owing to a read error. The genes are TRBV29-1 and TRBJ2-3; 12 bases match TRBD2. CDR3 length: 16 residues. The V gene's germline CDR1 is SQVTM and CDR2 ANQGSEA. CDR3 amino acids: CSVAGTSGFSTDTQYF. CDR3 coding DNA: TGCAGCGTTGCCGGGACTAGCGGGTTTAGCACAGATACGCAGTATTTC.

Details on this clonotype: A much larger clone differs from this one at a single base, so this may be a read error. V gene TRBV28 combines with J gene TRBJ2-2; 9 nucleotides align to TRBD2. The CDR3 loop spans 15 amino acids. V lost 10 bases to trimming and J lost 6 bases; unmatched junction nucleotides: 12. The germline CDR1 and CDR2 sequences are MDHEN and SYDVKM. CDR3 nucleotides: TGTGCCACCGTGGCCGGGACTAGCAGCTCCGGGGAGCTGTTTTTT. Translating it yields CATVAGTSSSGELFF. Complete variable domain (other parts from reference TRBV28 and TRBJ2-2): DVKVTQSSRYLVKRTGEKVFLECVQDMDHENMFWYRQDPGLGLRLIYFSYDVKMKEKGDIPEGYSVSREKKERFSLILESASTNQTSMYLCATVAGTSSSGELFFGEGSRLTVL.

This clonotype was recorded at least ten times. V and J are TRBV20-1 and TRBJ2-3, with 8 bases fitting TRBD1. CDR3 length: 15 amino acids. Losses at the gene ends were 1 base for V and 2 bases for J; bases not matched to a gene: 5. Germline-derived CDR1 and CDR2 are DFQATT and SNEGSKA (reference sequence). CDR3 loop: CSARAGQGPTDTQYF. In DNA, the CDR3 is TGCAGTGCTAGAGCTGGACAGGGACCCACAGATACGCAGTATTTT.

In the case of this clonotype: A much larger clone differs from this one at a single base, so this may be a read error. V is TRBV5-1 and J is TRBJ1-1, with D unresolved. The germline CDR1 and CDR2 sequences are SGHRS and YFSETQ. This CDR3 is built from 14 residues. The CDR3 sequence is CSSSSRVRDTEAFF. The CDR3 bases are TGCTCCAGCAGCTCACGAGTACGGGATACTGAAGCTTTCTTT. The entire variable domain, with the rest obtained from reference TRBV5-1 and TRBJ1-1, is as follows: KAGVTQTPRYLIKTRGQQVTLSCSPISGHRSVSWYQQTPGQGLQFLFEYFSETQRNKGNFPGRFSGRQFSNSRSEMNVSTLELGDSALYLCSSSSRVRDTEAFFGQGTRLTVV.

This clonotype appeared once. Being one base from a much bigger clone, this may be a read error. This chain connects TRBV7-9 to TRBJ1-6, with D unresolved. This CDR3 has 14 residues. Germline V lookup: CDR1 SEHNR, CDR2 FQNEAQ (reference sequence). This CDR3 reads CASSLRDHNSLLHF. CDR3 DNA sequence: TGTGCCAGCAGCTTACGGGATCATAATTCACTCCTCCACTTT. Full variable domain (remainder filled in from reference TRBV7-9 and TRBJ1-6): DTGVSQNPRHKITKRGQNVTFRCDPISEHNRLYWYRQTLGQGPEFLTYFQNEAQLEKSRLLSDRFSAERPKGSFSTLEIQRTEQGDSAMYLCASSLRDHNSLLHFGNGTRLTVT.

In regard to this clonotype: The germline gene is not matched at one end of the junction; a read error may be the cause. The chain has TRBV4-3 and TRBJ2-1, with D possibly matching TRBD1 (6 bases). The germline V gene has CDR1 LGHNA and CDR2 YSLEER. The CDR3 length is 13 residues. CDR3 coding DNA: TGCGCCGGCAGCCACCAGGACAGCAATGGGCAGTTCTTC. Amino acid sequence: CAGSHQDSNGQFF.

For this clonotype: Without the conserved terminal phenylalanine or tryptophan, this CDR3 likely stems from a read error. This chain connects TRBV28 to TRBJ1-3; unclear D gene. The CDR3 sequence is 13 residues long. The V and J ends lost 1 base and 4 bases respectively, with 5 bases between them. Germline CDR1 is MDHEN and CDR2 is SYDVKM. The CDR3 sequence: CASSLLGGNTIYL. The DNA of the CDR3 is TGTGCCAGCAGTTTATTAGGGGGAAACACCATATATTTA.

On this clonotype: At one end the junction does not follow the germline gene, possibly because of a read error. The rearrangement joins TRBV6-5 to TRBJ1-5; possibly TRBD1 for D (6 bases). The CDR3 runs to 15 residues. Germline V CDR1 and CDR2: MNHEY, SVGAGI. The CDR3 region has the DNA TGTGTCAGCAGTTACATCAGGGGAAGCTATCAGCCCCAGCATTTT. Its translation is CVSSYIRGSYQPQHF.

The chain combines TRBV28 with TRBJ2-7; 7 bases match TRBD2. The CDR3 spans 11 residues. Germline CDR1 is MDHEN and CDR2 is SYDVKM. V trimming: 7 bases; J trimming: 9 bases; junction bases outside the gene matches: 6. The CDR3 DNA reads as TGTGCCAGCAACGTAGCGGGTGCGCAGTACTTC. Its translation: CASNVAGAQYF.

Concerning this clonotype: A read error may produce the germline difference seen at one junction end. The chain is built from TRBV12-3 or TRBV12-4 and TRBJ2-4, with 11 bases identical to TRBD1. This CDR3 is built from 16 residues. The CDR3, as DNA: TGCACCAGCAGCTCCGGACAGGGGGCGCAGGGGGACATTCAGTACTTC. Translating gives CTSSSGQGAQGDIQYF.

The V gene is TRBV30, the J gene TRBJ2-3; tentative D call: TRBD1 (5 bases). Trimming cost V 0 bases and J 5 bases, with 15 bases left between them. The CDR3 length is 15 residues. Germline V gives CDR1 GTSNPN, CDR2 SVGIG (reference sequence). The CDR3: CAWSVLGRAIDTQYF. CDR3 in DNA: TGTGCCTGGAGTGTACTTGGCAGGGCGATAGATACGCAGTATTTT.

Here the CDR3 DNA reads TGTGCCAGCAGTCCGGGAGCGGAAGTACCAGATACGCAGTATTTT. Amino acid sequence: CASSPGAEVPDTQYF. The rearrangement links TRBV7-8 to TRBJ2-3, with a weak D call TRBD2 (6 bases). There are 15 residues in the CDR3. Per the germline V gene, CDR1 is SGHVS and CDR2 is FQNEAQ. V lost 6 bases and J 4 bases, leaving 17 bases between the germline ends.

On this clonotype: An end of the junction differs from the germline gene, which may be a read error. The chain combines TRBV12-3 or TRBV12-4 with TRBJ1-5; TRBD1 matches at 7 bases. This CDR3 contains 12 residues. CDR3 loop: CTSRDSDQPQHF. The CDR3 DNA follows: TGCACCAGCCGGGACAGTGATCAGCCCCAGCATTTT.

CDR3 in amino acids: CASSSPGQGYKQYF. In DNA form, the CDR3 reads TGTGCCAGCAGTTCTCCGGGACAGGGGTATAAGCAGTACTTC. The chain is built from TRBV6-2 or TRBV6-3 and TRBJ2-7; the match to TRBD1 covers 10 bases. The CDR3 has 14 amino acids. Germline CDR1 reads MNHEY; CDR2 reads SVGEGT. The J segment lost 8 bases and the V segment lost 4 bases, leaving 8 bases of the junction unmatched.

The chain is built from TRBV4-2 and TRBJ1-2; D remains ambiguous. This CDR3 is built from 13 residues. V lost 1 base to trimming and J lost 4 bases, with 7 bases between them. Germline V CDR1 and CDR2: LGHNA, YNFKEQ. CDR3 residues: CASSQGETYGYTF. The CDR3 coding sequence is TGTGCCAGCAGCCAAGGGGAGACCTATGGCTACACCTTC.

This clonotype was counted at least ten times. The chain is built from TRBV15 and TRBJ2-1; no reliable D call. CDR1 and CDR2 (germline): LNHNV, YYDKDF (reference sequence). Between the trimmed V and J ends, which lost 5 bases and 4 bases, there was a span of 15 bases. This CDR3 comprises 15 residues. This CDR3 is CATSVPALGYNEQFF. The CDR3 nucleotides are TGTGCCACCAGCGTTCCCGCTCTCGGGTACAATGAGCAGTTCTTC.

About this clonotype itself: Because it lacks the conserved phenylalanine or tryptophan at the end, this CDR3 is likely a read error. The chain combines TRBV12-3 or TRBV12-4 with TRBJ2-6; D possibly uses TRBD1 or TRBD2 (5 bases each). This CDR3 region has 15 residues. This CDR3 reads CISRTGGSGANVLTL. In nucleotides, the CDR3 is TGTATCAGCAGAACAGGAGGTTCTGGGGCCAACGTCCTGACTTTG.

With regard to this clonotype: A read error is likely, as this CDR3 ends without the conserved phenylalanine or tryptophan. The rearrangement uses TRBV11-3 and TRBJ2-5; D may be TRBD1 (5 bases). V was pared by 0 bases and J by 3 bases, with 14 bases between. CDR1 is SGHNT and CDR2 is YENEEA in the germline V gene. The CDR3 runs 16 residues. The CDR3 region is CASSLESLTVEETQYL. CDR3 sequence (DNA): TGTGCCAGCAGCTTAGAGAGCTTGACAGTCGAAGAGACCCAGTACTTA.